The present T cell receptor (beta chain) was sequenced within a study of T-cell reconstitution after alpha-beta-depleted transplantation in children (dated by TCRdb to about 2016). Concerning the study at large: Using TCR repertoire profiling, the study quantitatively followed how T-cell immune reconstitution unfolded in children after TCRalphabeta/CD19-depleted allogeneic hematopoietic cell transplantation.

Library construction relied on PCR. Sequencing relied on an Illumina HiSeq 2500. TCR library preparation used molecular barcoding, with unique molecular identifiers applied to normalize quantification of the TCRbeta repertoire. The raw public reads went through TCRdb reprocessing: fastp at Q25, MiXCR clone calling, in-frame beta chains kept. Rows with one shared CDR3 protein collapse into an entry with the most common genes and DNA. This sample holds 70,000 to 100,000 distinct CDR3 sequences; less than 15% were observed only once. The ten largest account for more than 11% of the sample. With respect to this clonotype: No antigen is known for it. No much larger clonotype is one base removed from it; base qualities were not supplied.

From the cysteine up to the phenylalanine, the CDR3 has a length of 14 residues. Only CDR3 DNA remains: 42 bases, in frame from the first base. The V and J ends are trimmed by 6 bases and 3 bases, leaving 11 bases between them. Sequences MNHEY (CDR1) and SVGAGI (CDR2) are obtained from the germline V gene. This receptor was taken from a human donor who donated a stem cell graft to a child with inherited bone marrow failure. Specimen: PBMCs from the stem cell graft donor, collected from the stem cell graft. The rearranged chain carries TRBV6-5 and TRBJ2-2, with a tentative D gene TRBD2 over 6 matching bases. The CDR3 protein is CASRLGLYTGELFF. The sequenced DNA: TGTGCCAGCAGATTAGGACTATACACCGGGGAGCTGTTTTTT.